The 3 T cell receptor beta chains given below trace back to one sample, sequenced in a study of CD8+ T cells in alopecia areata. RNA extraction and reverse transcription yielded cDNA as sequencing template. Measured with immunoSEQ multiplex PCR; TCRdb has only the in-frame clones, and not every one. The data show about 210,000 clones, with around three fifths seen just once and roughly 1.5% held by the top ten. Treatment denoted: oral pan-JAK inhibitor, 5-10 mg twice daily. The material sequenced was CD4+ T cells sorted from blood, taken at week 4, from a patient treated with tofacitinib. The receptor set was obtained from a human donor with alopecia areata.

The rearrangement links TRBV30 to TRBJ2-7; unclear D gene. Between the trimmed V and J ends, which lost 1 base and 7 bases, there was a span of 11 bases. CDR3 length: 12 amino acids. Germline V gives CDR1 GTSNPN, CDR2 SVGIG (reference sequence). The DNA of the CDR3 is TGTGCCTGGAGTGCAACCCGCAGAGAGCAGTACTTC. Protein sequence: CAWSATRREQYF. The full variable domain, rest sourced from reference TRBV30 and TRBJ2-7, is SQTIHQWPATLVQPVGSPLSLECTVEGTSNPNLYWYRQAAGRGLQLLFYSVGIGQISSEVPQNLSASRPQDRQFILSSKKLLLSDSGFYLCAWSATRREQYFGPGTRLTVT.

The chain combines TRBV2 with TRBJ1-6, with D hard to call. The V end lost 6 bases, the J end lost 8 bases, and 17 bases lay between the germline ends. This CDR3 region has 15 residues. CDR1 SNHLY and CDR2 FYNNEI come from the germline V gene. This CDR3 is CASSPPDGVHSPLHF. DNA of the CDR3: TGTGCCAGCAGCCCCCCGGACGGCGTCCATTCACCCCTCCACTTT. The full variable domain, in which reference TRBV2 and TRBJ1-6 provide the parts outside the CDR3, is EPEVTQTPSHQVTQMGQEVILRCVPISNHLYFYWYRQILGQKVEFLVSFYNNEISEKSEIFDDQFSVERPDGSNFTLKIRSTKLEDSAMYFCASSPPDGVHSPLHFGNGTRLTVT.

This chain joins TRBV9 and TRBJ1-2, with 7 bases matching TRBD1. V shed 4 bases and J 2 bases; nucleotides not matched to a gene: 2. CDR1 and CDR2 (germline): SGDLS, YYNGEE. The CDR3 sequence is 13 residues long. The chain's CDR3 is CASSMTGNYGYTF. As DNA, the CDR3 is TGTGCCAGCAGCATGACAGGGAACTATGGCTACACCTTC.